These 32 T cell receptor beta chains were sequenced from one sample in a study of response to subunit inactivated influenza vaccine. A single record per CDR3 protein comes from TCRdb applying MiXCR to the RT-PCR reads. The sample carries around 580,000 distinct CDR3 sequences, roughly 12% recorded once. The sequencing used PBMCs from blood, collected on the day of vaccination. The source is a man in his fifties who received an inactivated influenza vaccine.

This CDR3 reads CASSNGKRPQHF. CDR3 DNA: TGTGCCAGCAGCAACGGGAAGAGGCCCCAGCATTTT. This chain uses TRBV7-9 with TRBJ1-5; D is ambiguous. CDR3 length: 12 amino acids. Between the trimmed V and J ends, which lost 5 bases and 9 bases, there was a span of 11 bases. Germline CDR1 is SEHNR and CDR2 is FQNEAQ (reference sequence).

This clonotype has only a few counts. The CDR3 nucleotides are TGTGCCAGCTGTGATCCCTGGGCCCAGACAGGGGACCGCGGGAGAACCTCCTACAATGAGCAGTTCTTC. Residues: CASCDPWAQTGDRGRTSYNEQFF. V is TRBV7-2 and J is TRBJ2-1, with a weak D call TRBD1 (8 bases). CDR1 and CDR2 (germline): SGHTA, FQGNSA. CDR3 length equals 23 residues. Trimming left V 8 bases short and J 0 bases short, with 38 bases between.

This clonotype was detected a few times. The V call is TRBV18, the J call TRBJ1-1, with D unresolved. The CDR3 loop spans 14 amino acids. Germline V gene data show CDR1 as KGHSH and CDR2 as LQKENI. V lost 3 bases and J lost 2, with 10 bases in between. CDR3 DNA sequence: TGTGCCAGCTCACCGGCAGGCTTCAACACTGAAGCTTTCTTT. Its protein product is CASSPAGFNTEAFF.

This clonotype was seen a few times. DNA of the CDR3: TGTGCCAGCTCACCCCCGCGAGGGGGATCCACTGAAGCTTTCTTT. Translation: CASSPPRGGSTEAFF. The chain recombines TRBV18 with TRBJ1-1; perhaps TRBD1 as D (6 bases). Germline V gene data show CDR1 as KGHSH and CDR2 as LQKENI. V dropped 3 bases and J dropped 4 bases, with 15 bases sitting between them. The CDR3 covers 15 residues.

A few counts support this clonotype. The V call is TRBV10-3, the J call TRBJ2-3, with D unclear. Germline V lookup: CDR1 ENHRY, CDR2 SYGVKD. Deletions cut 3 bases from V and 0 bases from J, with 10 bases between. This CDR3 has 15 amino acids. The CDR3 nucleotides read TGTGCCATCAGTGAAAGGTCAGCTAGCACAGATACGCAGTATTTT. Its translation: CAISERSASTDTQYF.

This clonotype came up a few times. In DNA form, the CDR3 reads TGTGCCAGCAGCCCCAGCGGTATGGATACGCAGTATTTT. Residues: CASSPSGMDTQYF. The J gene is TRBJ2-3, the V gene TRBV9; weak D call: TRBD2 (5 bases). V lost 4 bases and J lost 6, with 12 bases in between. CDR3 size: 13 residues. Germline CDR1 is SGDLS and CDR2 is YYNGEE.

This sequence joins TRBV20-1 and TRBJ2-5, with D perhaps TRBD2 (5 bases). Germline CDR1 DFQATT, CDR2 SNEGSKA (reference sequence). The CDR3 covers 12 residues. The CDR3 DNA reads TGCAGCGGAGGCGGGTACCAAGAGACCCAGTACTTC. Its protein is CSGGGYQETQYF.

This clonotype turned up a few times. The chain combines TRBV7-6 with TRBJ2-7; 8 nucleotides agree with TRBD1. Germline assignment: CDR1 SGHVS and CDR2 FNYEAQ. CDR3 length equals 13 residues. Trimming cost V 4 bases and J 6 bases; bases outside gene matches: 5. The CDR3 sequence: CASSSRQGSEQYF. The CDR3 nucleotides are TGTGCCAGCAGCTCCAGACAGGGGAGCGAGCAGTACTTC. Supplemented by reference TRBV7-6 and TRBJ2-7, the full variable domain reads GAGVSQSPRYKVTKRGQDVALRCDPISGHVSLYWYRQALGQGPEFLTYFNYEAQQDKSGLPNDRFSAERPEGSISTLTIQRTEQRDSAMYRCASSSRQGSEQYFGPGTRLTVT.

This clonotype was seen only a few times. This sequence joins TRBV7-8 and TRBJ2-3; no firm D call. CDR3 length equals 11 residues. The germline gives CDR1 SGHVS, CDR2 FQNEAQ. V lost 8 bases to trimming and J lost 3 bases, with 6 bases between them. CDR3 loop: CASEVTDTQYF. The CDR3 coding sequence is TGTGCCAGCGAGGTGACAGATACGCAGTATTTT. The variable domain in full, completed from reference TRBV7-8 and TRBJ2-3, reads GAGVSQSPRYKVAKRGQDVALRCDPISGHVSLFWYQQALGQGPEFLTYFQNEAQLDKSGLPSDRFFAERPEGSVSTLKIQRTQQEDSAVYLCASEVTDTQYFGPGTRLTVL.

This clonotype was seen repeatedly, ten times or more. The chain is built from TRBV14 and TRBJ2-7, with D hard to call. V was pared by 1 base and J by 2 bases, with 6 bases between. This CDR3 has 13 residues. The germline V gene has CDR1 SGHDN and CDR2 FVKESK. The CDR3 sequence is CASSQVSAYEQYF. CDR3 bases: TGTGCCAGCAGCCAAGTTTCAGCCTACGAGCAGTACTTC.

J is TRBJ1-4 and V is TRBV21-1; TRBD1, the table's D call, was not compared with the DNA. TRBV21-1 is a pseudogene segment. The CDR3 sequence is 18 residues long. The CDR3 sequence: CASSAHSKRGATNEKLFF. CDR3 DNA sequence: TGTGCCAGCAGCGCACACTCGAAGAGGGGGGCGACTAATGAAAAACTGTTTTTT.

This clonotype was picked up a small number of times. This chain links TRBV12-3 or TRBV12-4 with TRBJ2-1; 7 nucleotides agree with TRBD1. This CDR3 is 12 amino acids long. V lost 5 bases to trimming and J lost 9 bases; unmatched junction nucleotides: 4. The CDR3 DNA reads as TGTGCCAGCAGTCCGACAGGGCCTGAGCAGTTCTTC. Amino acids: CASSPTGPEQFF.

This clonotype was seen a few times. V and J are TRBV9 and TRBJ2-5; D is possibly TRBD1 (5 bases). There are 14 residues in the CDR3. CDR1 is SGDLS, CDR2 YYNGEE, per germline. V shed 0 bases and J shed 5 bases, with 11 bases lying between them. CDR3 bases: TGTGCCAGCAGCGTAGGATTCCAGGGCGAGACCCAGTACTTC. This codes for CASSVGFQGETQYF. The full variable domain, its missing parts supplied by reference TRBV9 and TRBJ2-5, is DSGVTQTPKHLITATGQRVTLRCSPRSGDLSVYWYQQSLDQGLQFLIQYYNGEERAKGNILERFSAQQFPDLHSELNLSSLELGDSALYFCASSVGFQGETQYFGPGTRLLVL.

This clonotype showed up just once. The chain joins TRBV27 to TRBJ2-7; TRBD1 matches 10 bases. Trimming cost V 6 bases and J 6 bases; bases outside gene matches: 8. The CDR3 has 14 residues. Germline V gives CDR1 MNHEY, CDR2 SMNVEV (reference sequence). The CDR3 reads CASSLGTGVPEQYF. The DNA for the CDR3 is TGTGCCAGCAGCCTAGGGACAGGGGTACCCGAGCAGTACTTC.

This clonotype was detected a few times. V is TRBV19 and J is TRBJ1-2; D is uncertain. V was pared by 5 bases and J by 2 bases, with 12 bases between. The CDR3 runs to 14 residues. CDR1 is LNHDA, CDR2 SQIVND, per germline (reference sequence). The CDR3 DNA sequence: TGTGCCAGTAGTGGTCGAAGGCGGAACTATGGCTACACCTTC. It encodes CASSGRRRNYGYTF.

This clonotype came up a few times. The genes are TRBV5-1 and TRBJ2-3, with TRBD2 matching 10 bases. From germline, CDR1 is SGHRS and CDR2 YFSETQ. V shed 5 bases, J shed 0 bases, and the junction held 15 bases outside the gene matches. The CDR3 totals 19 residues. The CDR3 loop is CASSIWLTSGTTSTDTQYF. In nucleotides, the CDR3 is TGCGCCAGCAGTATTTGGCTTACTAGCGGGACGACTAGCACAGATACGCAGTATTTT.

The CDR3 is CASSPMARDRGRSGELFF. The CDR3 coding sequence is TGTGCCAGCAGCCCCATGGCCCGGGACAGGGGGCGCAGCGGGGAGCTGTTTTTT. The V gene is TRBV11-2, the J gene TRBJ2-2, with 12 bases identical to TRBD1. CDR1 and CDR2 (germline): SGHAT, FQNNGV. J was trimmed by 7 bases and V by 5 bases; bases with no gene match: 14. This CDR3 is built from 18 residues.

This chain joins TRBV20-1 and TRBJ1-6, with TRBD1 matching 7 bases. With 5 bases clipped from V and 7 bases from J, the junction kept 8 bases outside the gene matches. The CDR3 is 14 residues long. Germline values: CDR1 DFQATT, CDR2 SNEGSKA (reference sequence). The DNA for the CDR3 is TGCAGTGCTCCCGCGACAGGGAGGAATTCACCCCTCCACTTT. This sequence encodes CSAPATGRNSPLHF.

The chain employs TRBV28 and TRBJ1-2; D is possibly TRBD1 (6 bases). The germline CDR1 and CDR2 sequences are MDHEN and SYDVKM. The CDR3 contains 15 residues. Trimming removed 7 bases from V and 4 bases from J, with 19 bases in between. CDR3 bases: TGTGCCAGCACCATACCGGGGGCGTTAGGCTATGGCTACACCTTC. Protein: CASTIPGALGYGYTF.

In its sample, this clonotype was seen a few times. V usage is TRBV19 and J usage is TRBJ1-5; 8 nucleotides align to TRBD1. Losses at the gene ends were 4 bases for V and 6 bases for J; bases not matched to a gene: 5. The CDR3 loop spans 14 amino acids. The V gene's germline CDR1 is LNHDA and CDR2 SQIVND (reference sequence). The CDR3 DNA is TGTGCCAGTAGTACCACAGGGGGGGGTCAGCCCCAGCATTTT. This translates into CASSTTGGGQPQHF.

The rearrangement joins TRBV2 to TRBJ1-2, with 10 positions matching TRBD1. The V gene's germline CDR1 is SNHLY and CDR2 FYNNEI. J gave up 4 bases and V 4 bases, and 3 bases lay outside the gene matches. The CDR3 is made up of 14 amino acids. CDR3 protein: CASSGDRGPYGYTF. The CDR3 coding sequence is TGTGCCAGCAGTGGGGACAGGGGTCCCTATGGCTACACCTTC.

The J gene is TRBJ2-7, the V gene TRBV6-5; possibly TRBD1 for D (6 bases). V was trimmed by 0 bases and J by 7 bases, leaving 16 bases between them. CDR3 size: 15 residues. Germline CDR1 and CDR2: MNHEY and SVGAGI. CDR3 nucleotide sequence: TGTGCCAGCAGTTACTCGGTGCAGGGGTTGGGGGAGCAGTACTTC. Residues: CASSYSVQGLGEQYF.

The J gene is TRBJ2-1, the V gene TRBV7-2; 10 bases are a match to TRBD2. The CDR3 spans 15 residues. The germline V gene encodes CDR1 SGHTA and CDR2 FQGNSA. Germline trimming cut 5 bases from V and 5 bases from J; bases unmatched to any gene: 6. Written as DNA, the CDR3 is TGTGCCAGCAGCCGGACTAGCGGACAAAACAATGAGCAGTTCTTC. This encodes CASSRTSGQNNEQFF.

The sample holds many counts of this clonotype. CDR3 in DNA: TGCAGTGCTTTAAACAATGAGCAGTTCTTC. Its protein product is CSALNNEQFF. The chain recombines TRBV20-1 with TRBJ2-1, with D hard to call. This CDR3 contains 10 residues. V shed 5 bases and J shed 5 bases, with 4 bases lying between them. In germline, CDR1 is DFQATT, CDR2 SNEGSKA (reference sequence).

This clonotype was seen at least ten times. The chain carries TRBV7-8 and TRBJ2-1; no definite D call. There are 13 residues in the CDR3. The V and J ends lost 5 bases and 15 bases respectively, with 20 bases between them. Germline V gene sequence: CDR1 SGHVS, CDR2 FQNEAQ. For the CDR3, the DNA is TGTGCCAGCAGCCCCAGTCCAAGCATTAGCAGGTTCTTC. It translates to CASSPSPSISRFF.

The genes are TRBV7-6 and TRBJ2-1; 13 nucleotides agree with TRBD2. V lost 5 bases to trimming and J lost 7 bases; unmatched junction nucleotides: 11. The CDR3 is made up of 17 amino acids. CDR1 is SGHVS, CDR2 FNYEAQ, per germline. CDR3 sequence (DNA): TGTGCCAGCAGCCCCCGGACTAGCGGGAGAGATTGGAATGAGCAGTTCTTC. Translation gives CASSPRTSGRDWNEQFF.

This clonotype showed up just a few times. J is TRBJ2-3 and V is TRBV2; D not resolved. The germline V and J ends were trimmed by 4 bases and 8 bases, with 10 bases remaining between them. The CDR3 covers 12 residues. Germline V lookup: CDR1 SNHLY, CDR2 FYNNEI. CDR3 amino acids: CASSALTTTQYF. The DNA of the CDR3 is TGTGCCAGCAGTGCGCTTACAACTACGCAGTATTTT.

This clonotype was recorded a few times. The V and J genes are TRBV11-1 and TRBJ1-3; no clear D gene. The CDR3 totals 14 residues. Germline V lookup: CDR1 SGHAT, CDR2 FQDESV (reference sequence). V was trimmed by 5 bases and J by 3 bases, leaving 11 bases between them. The CDR3 DNA sequence: TGTGCCAGCAGCCCTTTGGGTGATGGAAACACCATATATTTT. Residues: CASSPLGDGNTIYF.

The chain couples TRBV5-1 to TRBJ1-1; D not certain. The CDR3 runs to 16 residues. Looked up from germline, CDR1 is SGHRS and CDR2 is YFSETQ. The V gene lost 0 bases and the J gene lost 4 bases, with 16 bases spanning the gap. The CDR3 loop reads CASSLAAFELATEAFF. The CDR3 nucleotides read TGCGCCAGCAGCTTGGCCGCGTTCGAGTTGGCCACTGAAGCTTTCTTT. Drawing the rest from reference TRBV5-1 and TRBJ1-1, the complete variable domain is KAGVTQTPRYLIKTRGQQVTLSCSPISGHRSVSWYQQTPGQGLQFLFEYFSETQRNKGNFPGRFSGRQFSNSRSEMNVSTLELGDSALYLCASSLAAFELATEAFFGQGTRLTVV.

The V call is TRBV10-3, the J call TRBJ2-5, with D possibly matching TRBD1 (5 bases). Trimming left V 4 bases short and J 0 bases short, with 6 bases between. This CDR3 is built from 13 residues. The V gene's germline CDR1 is ENHRY and CDR2 SYGVKD. The CDR3: CAISGQNQETQYF. The CDR3 DNA follows: TGTGCCATCAGTGGACAGAACCAAGAGACCCAGTACTTC.

This chain uses TRBV2 with TRBJ2-1; D tentatively reads TRBD1 or TRBD2 (5 bases each). V shed 6 bases and J shed 0 bases, with 18 bases lying between them. CDR3 size: 17 residues. CDR1 and CDR2 (germline): SNHLY, FYNNEI. DNA of the CDR3: TGTGCCAGCAGGCTCCGGGGCCGGATAATCTCCTACAATGAGCAGTTCTTC. It encodes CASRLRGRIISYNEQFF.

This clonotype was counted only a few times. This sequence joins TRBV5-5 and TRBJ2-3; D remains unclear. Looked up from germline, CDR1 is SGHKS and CDR2 is YYEKEE (reference sequence). There are 13 residues in the CDR3. Trimming took 7 bases from V and 6 from J, leaving 15 bases between them. This chain's CDR3 is CASSDQPTDTQYF. The CDR3 coding sequence is TGTGCCAGCTCGGACCAACCTACCGATACGCAGTATTTT.